This is a list of T cell receptor beta chains from one sample in a study of cytomegalovirus exposure and HLA in healthy donors. The repertoire was sequenced with immunoSEQ multiplex PCR; TCRdb's copy has only in-frame clones and lacks some. The sample holds under 200,000 clones, 80% seen once. The sequenced sample was PBMCs. The receptors here all came from a woman in her forties or fifties in good health and CMV-seropositive. CDR3s include the opening cysteine and the closing phenylalanine or tryptophan. A D gene is named only where the DNA matches it firmly. Part of the rows lack a size; the others show once, few, many or a class for expanded clones.

v_call: TRBV11-3; j_call: TRBJ2-1; d_call: -; clone_size: -; cdr3_nt: TGTGCCAGCAGCTTAGGCGGGGTTCGGAATGAGCAGTTCTTC; cdr3_aa: CASSLGGVRNEQFF
v_call: TRBV6-6; j_call: TRBJ1-2; d_call: TRBD1; clone_size: few; cdr3_nt: TGTGCCAGCAGAGGACAGGGCTATGGCTACACCTTC; cdr3_aa: CASRGQGYGYTF
v_call: TRBV25-1; j_call: TRBJ2-3; d_call: TRBD2; clone_size: -; cdr3_nt: TGTGCCAGCAGTGACACTAGCGGGCTTTACACAGATACGCAGTATTTT; cdr3_aa: CASSDTSGLYTDTQYF
v_call: TRBV6-5; j_call: TRBJ2-1; d_call: TRBD2; clone_size: few; cdr3_nt: TGTGCCAGCAGTTACACTAGCGGGGTGAACAATGAGCAGTTCTTC; cdr3_aa: CASSYTSGVNNEQFF
v_call: TRBV27; j_call: TRBJ1-5; d_call: TRBD1; clone_size: -; cdr3_nt: TGTGCCAGCAGTGAACTCCAGGGGGATAGCAATCAGCCCCAGCATTTT; cdr3_aa: CASSELQGDSNQPQHF
v_call: TRBV30; j_call: TRBJ1-2; d_call: TRBD1; clone_size: -; cdr3_nt: TGTGCCTGGACCGCCGGGACAGGAGCACTGGGAGGCTACACCTTC; cdr3_aa: CAWTAGTGALGGYTF
v_call: TRBV7-7; j_call: TRBJ2-5; d_call: -; clone_size: -; cdr3_nt: TGTGCTAGCAGCTCAAGCGGCGGCGAGACCCAGTACTTC; cdr3_aa: CASSSSGGETQYF
v_call: TRBV6-1; j_call: TRBJ1-2; d_call: TRBD1; clone_size: -; cdr3_nt: TGTGCCAGCAGTGAGCCGGGACAGATTTCCAACTATGGCTACACCTTC; cdr3_aa: CASSEPGQISNYGYTF
v_call: TRBV20-1; j_call: TRBJ1-1; d_call: -; clone_size: -; cdr3_nt: TGCAGTGCTAGAACGAGCACTGAAGCTTTCTTT; cdr3_aa: CSARTSTEAFF
v_call: TRBV2; j_call: TRBJ1-1; d_call: TRBD1; clone_size: -; cdr3_nt: TGTGCCAGCAGCGCCTGGGACAGGGGGGGTGAAGCTTTCTTT; cdr3_aa: CASSAWDRGGEAFF
v_call: TRBV19; j_call: TRBJ2-1; d_call: -; clone_size: -; cdr3_nt: TGTGCCAGTAGTAGATTTCCGGGACGGGGGAACAATGAGCAGTTCTTC; cdr3_aa: CASSRFPGRGNNEQFF
v_call: TRBV19; j_call: TRBJ1-2; d_call: -; clone_size: -; cdr3_nt: TGTGCCAGTAGTATCGAGGACAAACTCTATGGCTACACCTTC; cdr3_aa: CASSIEDKLYGYTF
v_call: TRBV7-3; j_call: TRBJ1-1; d_call: TRBD1; clone_size: -; cdr3_nt: TGTGCCAGCAGCGCGACAGGGGGGGTCACTGAAGCTTTCTTT; cdr3_aa: CASSATGGVTEAFF
v_call: TRBV14; j_call: TRBJ2-1; d_call: TRBD2; clone_size: -; cdr3_nt: TGTGCCAGCAGCCAAGAAGGAGGACTAGCGGCCTACTCCTACAATGAGCAGTTCTTC; cdr3_aa: CASSQEGGLAAYSYNEQFF
v_call: TRBV7-9; j_call: TRBJ1-2; d_call: -; clone_size: -; cdr3_nt: TGTTCCAGCAGCCAAGATCAGGGCAGCTCTAACTATGGCTACACCTTC; cdr3_aa: CSSSQDQGSSNYGYTF
v_call: TRBV28; j_call: TRBJ2-7; d_call: TRBD1; clone_size: -; cdr3_nt: TGTGCCAGCAGTTCCCAGGACAGGGGTTACGAGCAGTACTTC; cdr3_aa: CASSSQDRGYEQYF